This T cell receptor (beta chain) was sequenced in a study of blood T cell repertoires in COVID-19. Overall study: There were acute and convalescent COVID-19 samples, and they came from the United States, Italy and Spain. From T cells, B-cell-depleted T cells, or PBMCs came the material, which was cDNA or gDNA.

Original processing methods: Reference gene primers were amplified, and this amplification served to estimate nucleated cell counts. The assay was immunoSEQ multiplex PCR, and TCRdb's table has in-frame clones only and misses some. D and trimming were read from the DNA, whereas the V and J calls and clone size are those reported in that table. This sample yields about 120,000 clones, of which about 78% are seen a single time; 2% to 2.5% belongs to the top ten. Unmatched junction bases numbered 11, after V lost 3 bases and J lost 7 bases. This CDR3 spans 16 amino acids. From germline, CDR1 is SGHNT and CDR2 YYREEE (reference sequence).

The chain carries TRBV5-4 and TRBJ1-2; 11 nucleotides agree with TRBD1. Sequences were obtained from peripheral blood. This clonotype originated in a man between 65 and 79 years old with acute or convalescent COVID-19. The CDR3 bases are TGTGCCAGCAGCTGGGCGCAGGACAGGGGGCGGGGTGGCTACACCTTC. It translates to CASSWAQDRGRGGYTF. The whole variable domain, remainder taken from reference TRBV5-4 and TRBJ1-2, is ETGVTQSPTHLIKTRGQQVTLRCSSQSGHNTVSWYQQALGQGPQFIFQYYREEENGRGNFPPRFSGLQFPNYSSELNVNALELDDSALYLCASSWAQDRGRGGYTFGSGTRLTVV.